The next 18 T cell receptor beta chains were all read from a single sample in a study of PD-L1 blockade in urothelial cancer. This sample's time point: peripheral blood 6 weeks after treatment start. Clones were sequenced by immunoSEQ multiplex PCR, and TCRdb holds only the in-frame ones, with some missing. The profile shows 66,000 or so clones, roughly 90% of them singletons. Material: PBMCs, obtained around atezolizumab (anti-PD-L1) treatment. Source of these receptors: a man aged 60 to 75 with urothelial cancer.

This chain uses TRBV30 with TRBJ1-4, with unresolved D. Germline V gives CDR1 GTSNPN, CDR2 SVGIG (reference sequence). Trimming took off 0 bases at V and 8 bases at J, with 10 bases between the two ends. The CDR3 spans 13 residues. CDR3 sequence: CAWSVNSLEKLFF. CDR3 nucleotides: TGTGCCTGGAGTGTAAACAGTTTAGAAAAACTGTTTTTT.

This clone was recorded once. The rearrangement links TRBV6-5 to TRBJ2-7, with TRBD1 identical over 8 bases. CDR1 MNHEY and CDR2 SVGAGI come from the germline V gene. The junction had 6 bases not matched to a gene; V was cut back by 2 bases and J by 3 bases. This CDR3 has 15 amino acids. CDR3 sequence: CASSYGHRGSYEQYF. DNA for the CDR3: TGTGCCAGCAGTTACGGCCACAGGGGGAGCTACGAGCAGTACTTC.

The chain uses TRBV27 and TRBJ2-7, with a weak D call TRBD1 (5 bases). The CDR3 spans 13 residues. The V gene's germline CDR1 is MNHEY and CDR2 SMNVEV (reference sequence). V lost 4 bases, J lost 2 bases, and 9 bases lay in between. Here the CDR3 reads CASSYQGTYEQYF. The CDR3 DNA sequence: TGTGCCAGCAGTTATCAGGGAACCTACGAGCAGTACTTC.

The sample holds one count of this clone. The CDR3 DNA sequence: TGTGCCAGCTCACCTAGATCCTACGAGCAGTACTTC. It translates to CASSPRSYEQYF. This rearrangement joins TRBV18 to TRBJ2-7, with D uncertain. The CDR3 covers 12 residues. Germline CDR1 is KGHSH and CDR2 is LQKENI. V shed 3 bases and J shed 1 base, with 4 bases lying between them.

This chain uses TRBV30 with TRBJ1-3, with D tentatively TRBD1 (6 bases). CDR1 is GTSNPN, CDR2 SVGIG, per germline (reference sequence). This CDR3 region has 16 residues. Trimming left V 2 bases short and J 0 bases short, with 14 bases between. The chain's CDR3 is CAWSRLGGVSGNTIYF. The CDR3 DNA sequence: TGTGCCTGGAGTCGGCTAGGGGGTGTCTCTGGAAACACCATATATTTT.

Details on this clone: Other DNA sequences in this sample translate to the same CDR3. V usage is TRBV5-1 and J usage is TRBJ1-5, with D possibly matching TRBD1 (5 bases). CDR1 and CDR2 from the germline V gene are SGHRS and YFSETQ. Trimming took off 3 bases at V and 4 bases at J, with 8 bases between the two ends. The CDR3 consists of 13 residues. As DNA, the CDR3 is TGCGCCAGCAGCTCCCAGGGAAATCAGCCCCAGCATTTT. As protein: CASSSQGNQPQHF.

The V gene is TRBV28, the J gene TRBJ1-1, with a possible D match to TRBD1 (5 bases). Germline CDR1 and CDR2: MDHEN and SYDVKM. CDR3 length: 15 amino acids. V was cut by 6 bases and J by 2 bases, with 16 bases left in between. The DNA of the CDR3 is TGTGCCAGCAGCCCGCTTGGGCAGGGAAACACTGAAGCTTTCTTT. It specifies CASSPLGQGNTEAFF.

The rearrangement links TRBV5-1 to TRBJ1-3; tentative D call: TRBD1 (5 bases). Per germline, CDR1 SGHRS and CDR2 YFSETQ. The V and J ends lost 4 bases and 2 bases respectively, with 10 bases between them. This CDR3 contains 14 residues. The CDR3 DNA reads TGCGCCAGCAGCACGGGGACTGCTGGAAACACCATATATTTT. Protein: CASSTGTAGNTIYF.

J is TRBJ2-1 and V is TRBV11-3; 10 bases line up with TRBD1. CDR1 is SGHNT and CDR2 is YENEEA in the germline V gene. V shed 1 base, J shed 5 bases, and the junction held 2 bases outside the gene matches. The CDR3 covers 15 residues. As DNA, the CDR3 is TGTGCCAGCAGCTTAGTGGGACAGGGGAACAATGAGCAGTTCTTC. As protein: CASSLVGQGNNEQFF.

The chain combines TRBV7-2 with TRBJ1-1; tentative D call: TRBD1 (6 bases). The CDR3 contains 14 residues. Looked up from germline, CDR1 is SGHTA and CDR2 is FQGNSA. The germline V and J ends were trimmed by 2 bases and 5 bases, with 12 bases remaining between them. CDR3 sequence (DNA): TGTGCCAGCAGCTTACGAGGGGGGGGGACTGAAGCTTTCTTT. Protein product: CASSLRGGGTEAFF.

This clone has more than one count but fewer than ten. This sequence joins TRBV5-4 and TRBJ2-7; D uncertain. Per the germline V gene, CDR1 is SGHNT and CDR2 is YYREEE (reference sequence). Trimming shortened V by 0 bases and J by 6 bases, and 10 bases separated the two germline ends. CDR3 length: 13 amino acids. CDR3 DNA sequence: TGTGCCAGCAGCTTGGACAGTCCCTCCGAGCAGTACTTC. It translates to CASSLDSPSEQYF.

This clone showed up just once. The chain uses TRBV7-3 and TRBJ1-2; 9 bases map to TRBD1. This CDR3 has 16 amino acids. V shed 5 bases and J 7 bases; nucleotides not matched to a gene: 14. Germline V lookup: CDR1 SGHTA, CDR2 FQGTGA. CDR3 sequence reads: CASSNQRPGQGSGYTF. For the CDR3, the DNA is TGTGCCAGCAGCAACCAACGACCGGGACAGGGATCTGGCTACACCTTC.

J is TRBJ1-2 and V is TRBV10-3; 8 bases align to TRBD1. The CDR3 loop spans 15 amino acids. The germline V gene encodes CDR1 ENHRY and CDR2 SYGVKD. V gave up 6 bases and J gave up 2 bases; unmatched junction bases: 8. Here the CDR3 DNA reads TGTGCCATCAGCCAAGGACAGGGACGGAACTATGGCTACACCTTC. Its protein is CAISQGQGRNYGYTF.

The chain couples TRBV2 to TRBJ2-7, with 7 nucleotides matching TRBD2. The J segment lost 9 bases and the V segment lost 7 bases, leaving 12 bases of the junction unmatched. This CDR3 contains 13 residues. CDR1 is SNHLY, CDR2 FYNNEI, per germline. The CDR3 sequence: CASTPGEGGWQYF. In DNA, the CDR3 is TGTGCCAGCACTCCCGGCGAGGGAGGGTGGCAGTACTTC.

The rearrangement links TRBV19 to TRBJ2-1; TRBD1 might be the D (5 bases). This CDR3 comprises 14 residues. V lost 8 bases and J 4 bases, leaving 15 bases between the germline ends. CDR1 LNHDA and CDR2 SQIVND come from the germline V gene (reference sequence). DNA of the CDR3: TGTGCCAGTTCAAGCCCCAGGGCATACAATGAGCAGTTCTTC. This gives the protein CASSSPRAYNEQFF.

This chain links TRBV5-6 with TRBJ1-1; D call uncertain. The V end lost 4 bases, the J end lost 1 base, and 17 bases lay between the germline ends. The CDR3 is made up of 16 amino acids. From germline, CDR1 is SGHDT and CDR2 YYEEEE. In nucleotides, the CDR3 is TGTGCCAGCAGCCGCGGCGGAAAACTAACGAACACTGAAGCTTTCTTT. Protein sequence: CASSRGGKLTNTEAFF.

The V gene is TRBV4-1, the J gene TRBJ2-7; 10 bases map to TRBD1. The CDR3 is 15 residues long. The junction had 7 bases not matched to a gene; V was cut back by 3 bases and J by 5 bases. The germline CDR1 and CDR2 sequences are MGHRA and YSYEKL. The CDR3 here is CASSQGTGALNEQYF. The CDR3 coding sequence is TGCGCCAGCAGCCAGGGGACAGGGGCCCTTAACGAGCAGTACTTC.

V gene TRBV7-2 combines with J gene TRBJ2-1; D is undetermined. CDR1 and CDR2 from the germline V gene are SGHTA and FQGNSA. The CDR3 length is 12 residues. Trimming left V 6 bases short and J 6 bases short, with 9 bases between. The CDR3 loop is CASRFEVNEQFF. Here the CDR3 DNA reads TGTGCCAGCAGGTTTGAGGTCAATGAGCAGTTCTTC.